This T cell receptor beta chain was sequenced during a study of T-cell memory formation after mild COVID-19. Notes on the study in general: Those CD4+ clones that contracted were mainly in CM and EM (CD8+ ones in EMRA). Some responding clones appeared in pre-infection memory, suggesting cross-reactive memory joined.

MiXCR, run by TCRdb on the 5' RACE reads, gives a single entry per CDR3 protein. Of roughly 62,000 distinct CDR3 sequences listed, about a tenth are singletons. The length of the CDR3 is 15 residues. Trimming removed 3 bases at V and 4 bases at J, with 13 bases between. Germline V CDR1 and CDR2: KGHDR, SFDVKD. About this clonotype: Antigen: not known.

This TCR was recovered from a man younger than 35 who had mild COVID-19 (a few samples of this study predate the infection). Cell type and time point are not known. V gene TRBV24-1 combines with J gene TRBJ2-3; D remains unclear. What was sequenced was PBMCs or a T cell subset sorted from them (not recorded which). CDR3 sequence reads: CATSDGSSSADTQYF. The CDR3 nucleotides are TGTGCCACCAGTGATGGTAGCTCCTCCGCAGATACGCAGTATTTT.